This T cell receptor (beta chain) was recovered during a study of T cell responses to AZD1222 COVID-19 vaccine. Whole-study results and caveats: Repertoire sampling happened only post peak T cell response. Following two doses of AZD1222, Spike-specific TCR breadth and depth rose.

Sequencing used immunoSEQ multiplex PCR; TCRdb keeps in-frame clones, though not all of them. The data hold about 40,000 clones, with 88% observed a single time. Worth noting for this clone: Its specificity is not known.

Germline CDR1 GTSNPN, CDR2 SVGIG (reference sequence). Trimming removed 0 bases at V and 8 bases at J, with 13 bases between. The CDR3 consists of 14 residues. The sequencing used peripheral blood, collected 28 days after the second dose of the MenACWY control vaccine. The TCR originated in an adult who received the MenACWY meningococcal vaccine as a control. The chain is built from TRBV30 and TRBJ1-4, with D possibly TRBD1 on 6 matching bases. Here the CDR3 reads CAWSVGQGREKLFF. The CDR3 coding sequence is TGTGCCTGGAGTGTAGGCCAGGGGCGCGAAAAACTGTTTTTT.